This is a list of T cell receptor beta chains from one sample in a study of blood T cells in healthy people across ages. TCRdb re-called the 5' RACE reads with MiXCR, one entry per CDR3 protein. The data show over 950,000 distinct CDR3 sequences, approximately 38% seen once. Sequencing was done on a sample of blood. These receptors were obtained from a man younger than 30 in good health. Each CDR3 is given with its conserved first and last residue. The order of the fields is V gene, D gene, J gene, clone size, CDR3 protein, CDR3 DNA. D genes are given only for firm matches. Clone size is not always given. Where it is, it says once, few, many or a class for expanded clones.

TRBV5-1	TRBD1	TRBJ2-7	few	CASSYRTGVNEQYF	TGCGCCAGCAGCTACAGGACAGGGGTCAACGAGCAGTACTTC
TRBV2	TRBD2	TRBJ2-1	-	CASSPRTSGGEQFF	TGTGCCAGCAGTCCCCGGACTAGCGGGGGTGAGCAGTTCTTC
TRBV5-1	TRBD2	TRBJ2-5	-	CASSAELAGGPDEQYF	TGCGCCAGCAGCGCGGAACTAGCGGGGGGGCCGGATGAGCAGTACTTC
TRBV4-3	-	TRBJ1-4	-	CASSQEYFGGANEKLFF	TGCGCCAGCAGCCAAGAATACTTCGGAGGGGCGAACGAAAAACTGTTTTTT
TRBV6-2/TRBV6-3	TRBD1	TRBJ1-2	-	CASSLGPRDREGYTF	TGTGCCAGCAGTTTAGGGCCCCGGGACAGGGAAGGCTACACCTTC
TRBV20-1	-	TRBJ1-1	-	CSASLGGSMNTEAFF	TGCAGTGCTAGTCTCGGTGGAAGCATGAACACTGAAGCTTTCTTT
TRBV12-3/TRBV12-4	TRBD1	TRBJ1-2	few	CASSPDRDSGEGYTF	TGTGCCAGCAGTCCAGACAGGGACTCAGGGGAAGGCTACACCTTC
TRBV21-1	-	TRBJ1-6	few	CASSKALQGEESPLHF	TGTGCCAGCAGCAAAGCGCTCCAGGGGGAAGAGTCACCCCTCCACTTT
TRBV6-6	-	TRBJ1-1	-	CASSYSTEMNTEAFF	TGTGCCAGCAGTTACTCGACGGAGATGAACACTGAAGCTTTCTTT
TRBV30	-	TRBJ2-5	-	CAWSGGIQETQYF	TGTGCCTGGAGTGGGGGGATCCAAGAGACCCAGTACTTC
TRBV2	-	TRBJ1-2	-	CASSEATGDYGYTF	TGTGCCAGCAGTGAAGCGACAGGAGACTATGGCTACACCTTC
TRBV5-1	-	TRBJ2-3	-	CASSLTRRQTDTQYF	TGCGCCAGCAGCTTGACCAGGAGGCAAACAGATACGCAGTATTTT
TRBV28	-	TRBJ2-2	-	CASSFQLAVTGELFF	TGTGCCAGCAGTTTTCAACTAGCTGTCACCGGGGAGCTGTTTTTT
TRBV11-2	TRBD1	TRBJ1-4	-	CASSFDRVKEKLFF	TGTGCCAGCAGCTTCGACAGGGTTAAGGAAAAACTGTTTTTT
TRBV27	-	TRBJ1-1	few	CASRVSPLTGTEAFF	TGTGCCAGCAGAGTTAGTCCTTTAACGGGCACTGAAGCTTTCTTT
TRBV7-2	-	TRBJ1-6	-	CASSLRQQLSSYNSPLHF	TGTGCCAGCAGCTTACGTCAACAGTTGAGCTCCTATAATTCACCCCTCCACTTT
TRBV18	TRBD1	TRBJ2-7	few	CASSSQTGSSYEQYF	TGTGCCAGCTCATCACAGACAGGGAGCTCCTACGAGCAGTACTTC
TRBV10-3	TRBD1	TRBJ1-6	-	CAISNGTGKISPLHF	TGTGCCATCAGTAACGGGACAGGGAAAATTTCACCCCTCCACTTT
TRBV4-2	-	TRBJ2-7	-	CASSQFVPHYEQYF	TGTGCCAGCAGTCAATTTGTTCCGCACTACGAGCAGTACTTC
TRBV12-3/TRBV12-4	-	TRBJ2-7	once	CATFSGGENNEQYF	TGTGCCACCTTTAGTGGGGGTGAAAACAATGAGCAGTACTTC
TRBV5-1	TRBD1	TRBJ1-1	-	CASSTRTGGDTEAFF	TGCGCCAGCAGCACCCGGACAGGGGGCGACACTGAAGCTTTCTTT
TRBV6-2/TRBV6-3	-	TRBJ2-1	few	CASSHGVSLYNEQFF	TGTGCCAGCAGCCACGGGGTGTCCCTCTACAATGAGCAGTTCTTC
TRBV20-1	-	TRBJ2-3	-	CSAVSPGTDTQYF	TGCAGTGCTGTATCCCCCGGGACAGATACGCAGTATTTT
TRBV6-1	-	TRBJ1-2	-	CASRSAALRGYTF	TGTGCCAGCAGGAGCGCGGCCCTTCGTGGCTACACCTTC
TRBV3-1	-	TRBJ2-5	-	CASSQDLAGKGTQYF	TGTGCCAGCAGCCAGGACCTAGCAGGGAAGGGGACCCAGTACTTC
TRBV7-9	-	TRBJ2-3	-	CAGSLAADTQYF	TGTGCCGGCAGCTTGGCGGCAGATACGCAGTATTTT
TRBV3-1	TRBD1	TRBJ1-1	-	CASSHRRGENTEAFF	TGTGCCAGCAGCCATCGCAGGGGGGAGAACACTGAAGCTTTCTTT
TRBV7-2	-	TRBJ1-2	-	CASSSGWQGDGYTF	TGTGCCAGCAGCTCCGGTTGGCAGGGAGATGGCTACACCTTC
TRBV25-1	-	TRBJ1-2	-	CASAGGGGYTF	TGTGCCAGCGCCGGAGGTGGTGGCTACACCTTC
TRBV5-1	-	TRBJ1-4	few	CASSLVPGANEKLFF	TGCGCCAGCAGCTTGGTACCTGGAGCTAATGAAAAACTGTTTTTT
TRBV12-3/TRBV12-4	TRBD2	TRBJ2-6	-	CASNWGGISANVLTF	TGTGCCAGCAATTGGGGGGGAATTTCGGCCAACGTCCTGACTTTC
TRBV6-6	-	TRBJ2-1	few	CASSRTMNEQFF	TGTGCCAGCAGCCGTACTATGAATGAGCAGTTCTTC
TRBV28	TRBD2	TRBJ2-5	-	CASRYQAGDLYNEQYF	TGTGCCAGCAGGTACCAAGCGGGAGATCTATACAATGAGCAGTACTTC
TRBV7-2	-	TRBJ2-7	few	CASSLALTSYEQYF	TGTGCCAGCAGCTTAGCCCTTACTTCCTACGAGCAGTACTTC
TRBV6-2/TRBV6-3	-	TRBJ1-6	-	CASSWGGAKSPLHF	TGTGCCAGCAGTTGGGGGGGTGCAAAATCACCCCTCCACTTT
TRBV20-1	-	TRBJ1-6	few	CSARARDGSNSPLHF	TGCAGTGCTAGGGCGAGGGACGGCTCTAATTCACCCCTCCACTTT
TRBV3-1	-	TRBJ2-3	-	CASSQLGGASTDTQYF	TGTGCCAGCAGCCAATTAGGTGGGGCAAGCACAGATACGCAGTATTTT
TRBV20-1	-	TRBJ2-7	-	CSASPSSLEQYF	TGCAGTGCTAGCCCCTCCAGTCTAGAGCAGTACTTC
TRBV20-1	TRBD2	TRBJ2-7	many	CSARDAGLAGLNGAPSSYEQYF	TGCAGTGCTAGAGATGCAGGACTAGCGGGCCTAAACGGGGCCCCAAGTTCCTACGAGCAGTACTTC
TRBV12-3/TRBV12-4	-	TRBJ1-5	-	CASTRAPRNQPQHF	TGTGCCAGCACCCGGGCTCCCCGCAATCAGCCCCAGCATTTT
TRBV10-3	-	TRBJ1-4	few	CAISESGGSRDEKLFF	TGTGCCATCAGTGAGTCCGGCGGGTCGCGGGATGAAAAACTGTTTTTT
TRBV5-1	TRBD1	TRBJ2-7	few	CASSLEALGQGYYEQYF	TGCGCCAGCAGCTTGGAGGCTCTGGGACAGGGCTACTACGAGCAGTACTTC
TRBV20-1	-	TRBJ2-5	once	CSARDSRGTNEQYF	TGCAGTGCTAGAGATAGTCGGGGAACCAATGAGCAGTACTTC
TRBV7-2	-	TRBJ2-1	few	CASSEGGQQFF	TGTGCCAGCAGCGAAGGGGGACAGCAGTTCTTC
TRBV4-1	TRBD1	TRBJ1-2	few	CASSQVGDRGPNYGYTF	TGCGCCAGCAGCCAAGTAGGTGACAGGGGGCCTAACTATGGCTACACCTTC
TRBV7-9	-	TRBJ2-3	few	CASSSEGQSTDTQYF	TGTGCCAGCAGCTCCGAGGGGCAGAGCACAGATACGCAGTATTTT
TRBV20-1	-	TRBJ1-5	few	CSASGTSNQPQHF	TGCAGTGCCAGCGGGACAAGCAATCAGCCCCAGCATTTT
TRBV10-3	-	TRBJ1-2	-	CAITRGRGENGCTF	TGTGCCATCACGCGTGGCAGGGGAGAGAATGGCTGCACCTTC
TRBV6-5	TRBD1	TRBJ2-1	few	CASSYQQGKVRYNEQFF	TGTGCCAGCAGTTACCAACAGGGGAAAGTTCGCTACAATGAGCAGTTCTTC
TRBV19	-	TRBJ2-1	-	CASSIEGSSYNEQFF	TGTGCCAGTAGTATCGAGGGGAGCTCCTACAATGAGCAGTTCTTC
TRBV9	TRBD2	TRBJ2-3	-	CASSAIAGDADTQYF	TGTGCCAGCAGCGCAATAGCGGGGGACGCAGATACGCAGTATTTT
TRBV6-6	TRBD2	TRBJ2-4	-	CASSPGRGGNIQYF	TGTGCCAGCAGCCCCGGGCGGGGGGGAAACATTCAGTACTTC
TRBV6-5	-	TRBJ2-3	-	CASSCSKLASTDTQYF	TGTGCCAGCAGTTGCTCGAAATTGGCGAGCACAGATACGCAGTATTTT
TRBV27	TRBD1	TRBJ1-2	-	CASSFEGQAYGYTF	TGTGCCAGCAGTTTTGAGGGACAGGCTTATGGCTACACCTTC
TRBV20-1	TRBD1	TRBJ1-1	few	CSVGRLRGTEAFF	TGCAGTGTAGGACGGCTCAGGGGGACTGAAGCTTTCTTT
TRBV7-3	TRBD2	TRBJ2-2	-	CASSSIAGFGGELFF	TGTGCCAGTAGCTCCATAGCGGGGTTTGGCGGGGAGCTGTTTTTT
TRBV20-1	-	TRBJ1-2	-	CSARPPEYGYTF	TGCAGTGCTAGACCTCCCGAATATGGCTACACCTTC